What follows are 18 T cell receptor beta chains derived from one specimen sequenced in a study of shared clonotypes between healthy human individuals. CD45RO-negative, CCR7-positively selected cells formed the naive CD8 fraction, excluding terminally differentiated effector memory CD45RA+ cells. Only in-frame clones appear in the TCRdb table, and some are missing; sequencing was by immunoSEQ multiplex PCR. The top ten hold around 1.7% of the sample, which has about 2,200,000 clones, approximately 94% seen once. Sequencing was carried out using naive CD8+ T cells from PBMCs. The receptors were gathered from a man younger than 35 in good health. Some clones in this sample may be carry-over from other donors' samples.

The CDR3 sequence is CASSPRVGSTDTQYF. As DNA, the CDR3 is TGCGCCAGCAGCCCGAGGGTGGGGAGCACAGATACGCAGTATTTT. The gene calls are TRBV4-1 and TRBJ2-3; D possibly corresponds to TRBD2 (5 bases). Germline V lookup: CDR1 MGHRA, CDR2 YSYEKL. The CDR3 runs 15 residues. V was cut by 4 bases and J by 0 bases, with 11 bases left in between.

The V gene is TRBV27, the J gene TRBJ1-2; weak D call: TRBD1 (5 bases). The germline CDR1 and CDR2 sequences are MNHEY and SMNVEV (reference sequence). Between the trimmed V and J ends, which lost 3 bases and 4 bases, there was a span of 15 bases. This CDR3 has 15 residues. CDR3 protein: CASSFSGPAGYGYTF. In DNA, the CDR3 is TGTGCCAGCAGTTTCTCGGGGCCTGCGGGCTATGGCTACACCTTC.

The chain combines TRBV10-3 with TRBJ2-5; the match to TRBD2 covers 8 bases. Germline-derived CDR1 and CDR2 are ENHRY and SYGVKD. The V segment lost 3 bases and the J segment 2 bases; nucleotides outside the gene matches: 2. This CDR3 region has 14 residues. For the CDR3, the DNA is TGTGCCATCAGTGACCGGGAGGGGCAAGAGACCCAGTACTTC. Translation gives CAISDREGQETQYF.

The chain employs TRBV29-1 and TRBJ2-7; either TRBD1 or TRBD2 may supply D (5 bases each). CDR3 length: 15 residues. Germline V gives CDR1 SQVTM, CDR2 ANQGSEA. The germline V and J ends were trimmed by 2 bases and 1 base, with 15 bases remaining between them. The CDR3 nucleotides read TGCAGCGTTGAAAGTCCAGGGAGTGGTTCCTACGAGCAGTACTTC. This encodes CSVESPGSGSYEQYF.

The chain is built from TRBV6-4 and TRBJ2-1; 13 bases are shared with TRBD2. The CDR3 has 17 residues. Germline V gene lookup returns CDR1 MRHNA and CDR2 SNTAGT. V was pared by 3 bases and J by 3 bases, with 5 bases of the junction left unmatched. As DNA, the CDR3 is TGTGCCAGCAGTGAATCGGGACTAGCGGGACTCTACAATGAGCAGTTCTTC. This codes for CASSESGLAGLYNEQFF.

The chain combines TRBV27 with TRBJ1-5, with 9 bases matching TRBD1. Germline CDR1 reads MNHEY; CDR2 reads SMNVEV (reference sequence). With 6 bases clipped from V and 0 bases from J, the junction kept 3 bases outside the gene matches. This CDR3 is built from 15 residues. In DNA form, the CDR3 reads TGTGCCAGCAGCCCACAGGGGGCTAGCAATCAGCCCCAGCATTTT. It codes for CASSPQGASNQPQHF.

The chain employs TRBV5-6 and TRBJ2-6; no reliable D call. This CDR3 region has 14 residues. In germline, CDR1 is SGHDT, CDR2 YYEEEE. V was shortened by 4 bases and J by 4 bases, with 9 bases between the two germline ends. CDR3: CASSHVTGANVLTF. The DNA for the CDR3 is TGTGCCAGCAGCCACGTTACCGGGGCCAACGTCCTGACTTTC.

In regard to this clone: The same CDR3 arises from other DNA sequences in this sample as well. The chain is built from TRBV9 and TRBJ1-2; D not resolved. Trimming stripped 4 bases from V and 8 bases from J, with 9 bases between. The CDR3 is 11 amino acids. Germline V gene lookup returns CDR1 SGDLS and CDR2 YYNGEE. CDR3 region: CASSPQSGYTF. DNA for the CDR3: TGTGCCAGCAGCCCCCAGTCGGGCTACACCTTC.

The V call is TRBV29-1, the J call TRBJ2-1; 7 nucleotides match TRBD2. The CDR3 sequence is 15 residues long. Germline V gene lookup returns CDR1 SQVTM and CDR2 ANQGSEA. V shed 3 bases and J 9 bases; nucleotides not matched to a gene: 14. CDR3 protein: CSVDYGSGGPGEQFF. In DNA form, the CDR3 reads TGCAGCGTTGATTACGGGTCGGGAGGACCCGGTGAGCAGTTCTTC.

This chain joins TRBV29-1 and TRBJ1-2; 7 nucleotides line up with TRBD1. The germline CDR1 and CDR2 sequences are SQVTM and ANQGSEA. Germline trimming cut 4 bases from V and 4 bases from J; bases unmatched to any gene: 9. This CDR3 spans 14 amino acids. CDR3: CSVVGTEIFYGYTF. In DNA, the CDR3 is TGCAGCGTTGTGGGGACAGAGATCTTCTATGGCTACACCTTC.

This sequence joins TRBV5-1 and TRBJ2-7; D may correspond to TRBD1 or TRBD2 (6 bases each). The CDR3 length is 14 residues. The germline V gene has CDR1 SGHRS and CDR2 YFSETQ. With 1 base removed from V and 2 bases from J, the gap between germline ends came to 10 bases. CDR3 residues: CASSLRGEPYEQYF. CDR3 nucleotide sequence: TGCGCCAGCAGCTTGAGGGGGGAACCCTACGAGCAGTACTTC. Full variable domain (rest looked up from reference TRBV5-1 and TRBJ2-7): KAGVTQTPRYLIKTRGQQVTLSCSPISGHRSVSWYQQTPGQGLQFLFEYFSETQRNKGNFPGRFSGRQFSNSRSEMNVSTLELGDSALYLCASSLRGEPYEQYFGPGTRLTVT.

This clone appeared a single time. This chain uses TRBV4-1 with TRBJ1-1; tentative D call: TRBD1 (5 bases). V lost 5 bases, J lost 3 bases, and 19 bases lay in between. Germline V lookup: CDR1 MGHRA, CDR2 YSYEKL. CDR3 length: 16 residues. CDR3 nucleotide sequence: TGCGCCAGCAGCTCACGACCGGTACAGGTGGACACTGAAGCTTTCTTT. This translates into CASSSRPVQVDTEAFF.

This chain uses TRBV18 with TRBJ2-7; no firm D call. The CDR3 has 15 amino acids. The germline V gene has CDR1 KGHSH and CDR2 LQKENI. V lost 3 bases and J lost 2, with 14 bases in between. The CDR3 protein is CASSPPVQLTYEQYF. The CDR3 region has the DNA TGTGCCAGCTCACCCCCGGTACAGCTCACCTACGAGCAGTACTTC. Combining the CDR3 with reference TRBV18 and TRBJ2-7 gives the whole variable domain NAGVMQNPRHLVRRRGQEARLRCSPMKGHSHVYWYRQLPEEGLKFMVYLQKENIIDESGMPKERFSAEFPKEGPSILRIQQVVRGDSAAYFCASSPPVQLTYEQYFGPGTRLTVT.

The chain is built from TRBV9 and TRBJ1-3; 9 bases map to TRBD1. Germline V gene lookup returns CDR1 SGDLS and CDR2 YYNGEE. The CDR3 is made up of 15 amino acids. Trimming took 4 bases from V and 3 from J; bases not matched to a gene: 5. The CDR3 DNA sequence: TGTGCCAGCAGCCCCCAGGACAGGGGTGGAAACACCATATATTTT. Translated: CASSPQDRGGNTIYF. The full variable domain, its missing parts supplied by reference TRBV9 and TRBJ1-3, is DSGVTQTPKHLITATGQRVTLRCSPRSGDLSVYWYQQSLDQGLQFLIQYYNGEERAKGNILERFSAQQFPDLHSELNLSSLELGDSALYFCASSPQDRGGNTIYFGEGSWLTVV.

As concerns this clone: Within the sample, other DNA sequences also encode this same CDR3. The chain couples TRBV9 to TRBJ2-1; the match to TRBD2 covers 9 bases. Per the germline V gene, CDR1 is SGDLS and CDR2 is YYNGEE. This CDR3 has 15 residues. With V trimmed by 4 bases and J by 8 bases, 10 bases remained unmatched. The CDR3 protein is CASSPSGRSLDEQFF. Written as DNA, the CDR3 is TGTGCCAGCAGCCCGAGCGGGAGGTCCCTTGATGAGCAGTTCTTC.

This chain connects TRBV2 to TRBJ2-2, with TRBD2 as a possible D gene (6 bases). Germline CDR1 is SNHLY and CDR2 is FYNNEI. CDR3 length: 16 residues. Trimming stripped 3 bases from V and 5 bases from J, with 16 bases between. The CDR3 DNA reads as TGTGCCAGCAGTGACCCCTCGCACCGGGGGACCGGGGAGCTGTTTTTT. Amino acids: CASSDPSHRGTGELFF.

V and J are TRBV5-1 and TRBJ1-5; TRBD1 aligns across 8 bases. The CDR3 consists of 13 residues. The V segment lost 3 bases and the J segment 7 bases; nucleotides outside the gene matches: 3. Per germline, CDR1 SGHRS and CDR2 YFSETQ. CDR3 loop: CASSSSGGQPQHF. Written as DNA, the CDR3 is TGCGCCAGCAGCTCCTCAGGGGGCCAGCCCCAGCATTTT.

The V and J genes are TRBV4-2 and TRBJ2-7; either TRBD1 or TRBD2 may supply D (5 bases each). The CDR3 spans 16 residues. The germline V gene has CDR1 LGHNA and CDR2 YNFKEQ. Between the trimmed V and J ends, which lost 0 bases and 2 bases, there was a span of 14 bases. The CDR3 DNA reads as TGTGCCAGCAGCCAAGAATGGGGGAATCGGCCCTACGAGCAGTACTTC. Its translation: CASSQEWGNRPYEQYF.